This T cell receptor (beta chain) was identified during a study of T cells in narcolepsy. Overall study context: Enrolled donors included narcolepsy type 1 or type 2 patients and healthy controls.

Using immunoSEQ multiplex PCR, the repertoire was profiled, and TCRdb retains in-frame clones only, with some absent. The sample has some 30,000 clones, roughly 77% seen once. Turning to this clone: As yet, its antigen is unknown.

The V and J ends lost 2 bases and 2 bases, in that order; junction bases with no gene match: 8. This CDR3 is 17 amino acids long. Germline V gene sequence: CDR1 SGHRS, CDR2 YFSETQ. Study results and limitations: In some patient and control memory CD4+ samples, autoreactive clones were absent. Healthy controls reportedly lacked the autoreactive clonotypes serially found in patients' blood. Comparing one patient's CSF and blood CD4+ clonotypes highlighted HCRT- and TRIB2-specific autoreactive clonotypes.

The sequencing input was CD45RA- memory CD4+ T cells from PBMCs. This TCR came from a human donor with narcolepsy. J is TRBJ2-3 and V is TRBV5-1, with 10 positions matching TRBD2. For the CDR3, the DNA is TGCGCCAGCAGCTTAAGGACTAGCGGAGATAACACAGATACGCAGTATTTT. Translated: CASSLRTSGDNTDTQYF.